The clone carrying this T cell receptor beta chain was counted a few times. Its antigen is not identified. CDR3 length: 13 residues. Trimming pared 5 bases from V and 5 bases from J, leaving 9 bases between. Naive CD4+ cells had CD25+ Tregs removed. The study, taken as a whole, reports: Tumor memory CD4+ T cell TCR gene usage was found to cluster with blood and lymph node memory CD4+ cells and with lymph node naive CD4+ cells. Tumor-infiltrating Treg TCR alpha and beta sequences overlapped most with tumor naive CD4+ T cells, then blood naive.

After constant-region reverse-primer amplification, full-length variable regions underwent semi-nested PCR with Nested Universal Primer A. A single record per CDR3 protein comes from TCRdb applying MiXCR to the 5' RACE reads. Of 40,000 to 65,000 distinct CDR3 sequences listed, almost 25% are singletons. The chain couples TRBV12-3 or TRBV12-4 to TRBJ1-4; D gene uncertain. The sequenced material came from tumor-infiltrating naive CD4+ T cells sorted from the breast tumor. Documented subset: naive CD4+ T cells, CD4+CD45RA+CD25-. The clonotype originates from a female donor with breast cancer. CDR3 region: CASSNSYNEKLFF. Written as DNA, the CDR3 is TGTGCCAGCAGTAACAGTTACAATGAAAAACTGTTTTTT.